The 9 T cell receptor beta chains presented below share a single source sample, sequenced in a study of chemoradiotherapy in HPV16-positive cancers. TCRdb keeps only in-frame clones here, not all; method: immunoSEQ multiplex PCR. The profile shows over a thousand clones, approximately 83% of them singletons. The starting material was tumor tissue, obtained from a patient who underwent chemoradiotherapy. The receptors stem from a human donor with HPV-associated anogenital cancer.

The chain has TRBV4-3 and TRBJ2-1, with D possibly matching TRBD1 (5 bases). In germline, CDR1 is LGHNA, CDR2 YSLEER. The length of the CDR3 is 13 residues. Trimming left V 5 bases short and J 9 bases short, with 14 bases between. CDR3 sequence reads: CASSVQQGGEQFF. CDR3 nucleotides: TGCGCCAGCAGCGTGCAGCAGGGCGGTGAGCAGTTCTTC.

This chain joins TRBV28 and TRBJ2-3; 9 bases are a match to TRBD1. The CDR3 length is 18 residues. Germline loops: CDR1 MDHEN, CDR2 SYDVKM. The ends lost 2 bases at V and 4 bases at J; junction bases unmatched: 13. The CDR3 DNA sequence: TGTGCCAGCAGTTTAAGTCGTCGGGGACAGGGTCGCCCAGATACGCAGTATTTT. Encoded protein: CASSLSRRGQGRPDTQYF.

The sample holds one count of this clone. The gene calls are TRBV7-2 and TRBJ1-2; 7 bases agree with TRBD1. The CDR3 loop spans 17 amino acids. Looked up from germline, CDR1 is SGHTA and CDR2 is FQGNSA. Trimming at V came to 2 bases and at J to 5 bases, leaving 14 bases not matched to a gene. The CDR3 protein is CASSLSPGEGAGYGYTF. As DNA, the CDR3 is TGTGCCAGCAGCTTAAGCCCCGGGGAGGGGGCGGGGTATGGCTACACCTTC.

The chain carries TRBV7-2 and TRBJ2-3; no reliable D call. This CDR3 spans 11 amino acids. V dropped 1 base and J dropped 8 bases, with 4 bases sitting between them. Germline V CDR1 and CDR2: SGHTA, FQGNSA. The CDR3 region is CASSLVGTQYF. The CDR3 nucleotides are TGTGCCAGCAGCTTAGTAGGTACGCAGTATTTT. The full variable domain, rest sourced from reference TRBV7-2 and TRBJ2-3, is GAGVSQSPSNKVTEKGKDVELRCDPISGHTALYWYRQSLGQGLEFLIYFQGNSAPDKSGLPSDRFSAERTGGSVSTLTIQRTQQEDSAVYLCASSLVGTQYFGPGTRLTVL.

The sample holds a few counts of this clone. CDR3 region: CSVAGGQPGEQYF. The CDR3 DNA is TGCAGCGTTGCGGGGGGACAGCCGGGGGAGCAGTACTTC. The gene calls are TRBV29-1 and TRBJ2-7; D is possibly TRBD1 or TRBD2 (7 bases each). Germline V CDR1 and CDR2: SQVTM, ANQGSEA. The CDR3 contains 13 residues. The V end was cut by 4 bases, the J end by 7 bases, with 17 bases between.

This chain links TRBV5-4 with TRBJ2-4; D may be TRBD1 or TRBD2 (6 bases each). V was trimmed by 4 bases and J by 5 bases, leaving 16 bases between them. Germline CDR1 SGHNT, CDR2 YYREEE (reference sequence). The CDR3 length is 15 residues. This chain's CDR3 is CASSQGRGGQNIQYF. CDR3 sequence (DNA): TGTGCCAGCAGCCAGGGCAGGGGAGGACAAAACATTCAGTACTTC.

V gene TRBV19 combines with J gene TRBJ2-1; 7 positions match TRBD2. The CDR3 loop spans 16 amino acids. CDR1 is LNHDA, CDR2 SQIVND, per germline (reference sequence). Losses at the gene ends were 3 bases for V and 0 bases for J; bases not matched to a gene: 5. CDR3 residues: CASSISSGSSYNEQFF. The CDR3 bases are TGTGCCAGTAGTATCTCTAGCGGAAGCTCCTACAATGAGCAGTTCTTC.

The rearrangement links TRBV10-1 to TRBJ1-1; tentatively, D is TRBD1 (5 bases). V was clipped by 5 bases and J by 5 bases, with 15 bases between them. The CDR3 consists of 14 residues. Germline values: CDR1 WNHNN, CDR2 SYGVQD (reference sequence). CDR3: CASSRWAGDTEAFF. For the CDR3, the DNA is TGCGCCAGCAGTCGTTGGGCGGGGGATACTGAAGCTTTCTTT.

V is TRBV27 and J is TRBJ1-4; 10 bases match TRBD1. The trim removed 4 bases at V and 7 bases at J, leaving 12 bases unmatched. The germline V gene has CDR1 MNHEY and CDR2 SMNVEV (reference sequence). This CDR3 is built from 17 residues. The CDR3 DNA follows: TGTGCCAGCAGTTCCCGGGACAGGGGTGGTTCGGTTGAAAAACTGTTTTTT. Protein sequence: CASSSRDRGGSVEKLFF. The complete variable domain, with remaining parts taken from reference TRBV27 and TRBJ1-4, reads EAQVTQNPRYLITVTGKKLTVTCSQNMNHEYMSWYRQDPGLGLRQIYYSMNVEVTDKGDVPEGYKVSRKEKRNFPLILESPSPNQTSLYFCASSSRDRGGSVEKLFFGSGTQLSVL.